This passage covers 3 T cell receptor beta chains from one sample sequenced in a study of blood T cell repertoires in COVID-19. The table came from immunoSEQ multiplex PCR; TCRdb's copy has only in-frame clones and leaves some out. The sample records 200,000 to 250,000 clones, around 90% being singletons. The material sequenced was PBMCs or T cells enriched from blood (not recorded which). The receptors shown here come from a man aged 25-40 years who had been exposed to COVID-19.

V and J are TRBV14 and TRBJ1-5; D is ambiguous. The ends were cut back, 4 bases at V and 6 bases at J, with 10 bases in the middle. There are 13 residues in the CDR3. Germline values: CDR1 SGHDN, CDR2 FVKESK. CDR3 sequence: CASSLSGGQPQHF. The DNA for the CDR3 is TGTGCCAGCAGCCTGAGCGGCGGTCAGCCCCAGCATTTT.

The chain uses TRBV5-1 and TRBJ2-5; 10 bases are a match to TRBD2. Germline V lookup: CDR1 SGHRS, CDR2 YFSETQ. The J segment lost 1 base and the V segment lost 4 bases, leaving 7 bases of the junction unmatched. This CDR3 has 16 residues. The CDR3 coding sequence is TGCGCCAGCAGCCTCGGGGGACTAGCGCGCCAAGAGACCCAGTACTTC. Encoded protein: CASSLGGLARQETQYF.

The J gene is TRBJ1-5, the V gene TRBV15; no clear D. Germline V gene lookup returns CDR1 LNHNV and CDR2 YYDKDF (reference sequence). This CDR3 comprises 12 residues. V lost 5 bases and J 5 bases, leaving 7 bases between the germline ends. The CDR3 nucleotides read TGTGCCACCAGCGGACTTTATCAGCCCCAGCATTTT. Translated, it gives CATSGLYQPQHF.